The source of this T cell receptor beta chain is a study of T cell repertoires in cytomegalovirus infection. For the study at large: TCR beta signatures that were public indicated CMV infection and matching HLA type.

This clonotype was detected only a few times. Its antigen is undetermined. Overall study results and limits: Summed frequency of public TCR beta families distinguished CMV carriers with the relevant HLA. HLA-C-restricted TCR beta clonotypes specific for CMV led the ex vivo response.

TCRdb independently ran MiXCR on the reads; one entry per CDR3 protein. Found here are fewer than 550,000 distinct CDR3 sequences, around 27% of them singletons; the top ten hold approximately 13%. V lost 7 bases to trimming and J lost 0 bases, with 20 bases between them. The CDR3 spans 16 residues. CDR1 SQVTM and CDR2 ANQGSEA come from the germline V gene. The chain has TRBV29-1 and TRBJ2-3; D is uncertain. This TCR was recovered from a human donor in good health (CMV status not recorded). Some clones in this sample may be carry-over from other donors' samples. Sequencing input: PBMCs. CDR3 sequence (DNA): TGCAGCGCCCTGGGCCATTCAAAACTCAGCACAGATACGCAGTATTTT. Translated, it gives CSALGHSKLSTDTQYF.